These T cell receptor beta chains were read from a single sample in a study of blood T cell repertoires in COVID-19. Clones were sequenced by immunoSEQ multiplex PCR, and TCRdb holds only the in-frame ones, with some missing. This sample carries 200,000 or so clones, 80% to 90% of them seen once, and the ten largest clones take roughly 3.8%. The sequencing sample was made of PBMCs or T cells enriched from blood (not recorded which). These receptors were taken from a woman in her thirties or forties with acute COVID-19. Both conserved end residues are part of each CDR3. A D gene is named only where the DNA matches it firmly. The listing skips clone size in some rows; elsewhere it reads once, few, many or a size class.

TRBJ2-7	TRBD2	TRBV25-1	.	CASSAGTSGVSYEQYF	TGTGCCAGCAGTGCCGGGACTAGCGGGGTATCCTACGAGCAGTACTTC
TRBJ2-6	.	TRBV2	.	CASSIQGAGANVLTF	TGTGCCAGCAGCATACAGGGTGCTGGGGCCAACGTCCTGACTTTC
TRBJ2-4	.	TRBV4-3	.	CASSQGTGPKNIQYF	TGCGCCAGCAGCCAAGGCACAGGGCCAAAAAACATTCAGTACTTC
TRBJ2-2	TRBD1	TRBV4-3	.	CASSQDHTPGQGYTGELFF	TGCGCCAGCAGCCAAGATCACACCCCAGGACAGGGTTACACCGGGGAGCTGTTTTTT
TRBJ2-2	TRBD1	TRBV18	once	CASSPSTGVNTGELFF	TGTGCCAGCTCACCTTCGACAGGGGTAAACACCGGGGAGCTGTTTTTT
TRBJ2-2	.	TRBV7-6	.	CASSLLGGLNTGELFF	TGTGCCAGCAGCTTACTTGGCGGCCTCAACACCGGGGAGCTGTTTTTT
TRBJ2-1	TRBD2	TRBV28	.	CASSTAGTKIYEQFF	TGTGCCAGCAGTACCGCCGGGACTAAAATTTATGAGCAGTTCTTC
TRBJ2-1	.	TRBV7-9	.	CASSLGSTRATYNEQFF	TGTGCCAGCAGCTTAGGCTCGACTAGGGCAACCTACAATGAGCAGTTCTTC
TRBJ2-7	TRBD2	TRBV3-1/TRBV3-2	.	CASSQDLPSGISSYEQYF	TGTGCCAGCAGCCAAGACCTGCCTAGCGGGATAAGCTCCTACGAGCAGTACTTC
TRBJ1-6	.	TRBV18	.	CASSPTFREYGSPLHF	TGTGCCAGCTCACCAACGTTCCGTGAATACGGTTCACCCCTCCACTTT
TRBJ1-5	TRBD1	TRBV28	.	CASSPSPGQGGGNQPQHF	TGTGCCAGCAGTCCCTCCCCGGGACAGGGGGGAGGCAATCAGCCCCAGCATTTT
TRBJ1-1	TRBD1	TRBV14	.	CASSRWGQVEAFF	TGTGCCAGCAGCCGCTGGGGACAGGTTGAAGCTTTCTTT
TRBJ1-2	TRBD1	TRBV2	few	CASSYRGEGGYTF	TGTGCCAGCAGTTACAGGGGTGAGGGCGGCTACACCTTC
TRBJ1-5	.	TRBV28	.	CASNPQGSNQPQHF	TGTGCCAGCAACCCCCAGGGAAGCAATCAGCCCCAGCATTTT
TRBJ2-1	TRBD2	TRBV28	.	CASSQLTSGSHYEQFF	TGTGCCAGCAGCCAATTAACTAGCGGGAGTCATTATGAGCAGTTCTTC
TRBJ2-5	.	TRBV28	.	CASSFLLPGGETQYF	TGTGCCAGCAGTTTCTTGCTCCCCGGAGGAGAGACCCAGTACTTC
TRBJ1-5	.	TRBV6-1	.	CASSGGALRQHF	TGTGCCAGCAGTGGAGGCGCCCTCAGACAGCATTTT
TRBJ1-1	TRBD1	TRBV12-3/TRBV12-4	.	CASRKTGSGEAFF	TGTGCCAGCAGGAAGACAGGGTCGGGAGAAGCTTTCTTT
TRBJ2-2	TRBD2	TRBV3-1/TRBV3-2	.	CASSQDPLTSGRGSGELFF	TGTGCCAGCAGCCAAGATCCCCTGACTAGCGGGAGAGGGTCCGGGGAGCTGTTTTTT
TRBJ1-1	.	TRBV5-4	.	CASSLPQGGTTEAFF	TGTGCCAGCAGCTTACCCCAGGGAGGGACCACTGAAGCTTTCTTT
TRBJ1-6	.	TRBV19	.	CASKPSPGSNSPLHF	TGTGCCAGTAAACCCAGTCCGGGGAGTAATTCACCCCTCCACTTT
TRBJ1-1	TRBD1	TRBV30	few	CAWRRDSMNTEAFF	TGTGCCTGGAGGAGGGACAGCATGAACACTGAAGCTTTCTTT
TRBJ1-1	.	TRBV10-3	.	CAIMGQPDAEAFF	TGTGCCATCATGGGGCAGCCCGACGCTGAAGCTTTCTTT
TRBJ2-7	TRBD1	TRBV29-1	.	CSVLQGPYEQYF	TGCAGCGTTTTACAGGGGCCCTACGAGCAGTACTTC
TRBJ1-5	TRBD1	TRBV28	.	CASSFPRQGGQPQHF	TGTGCCAGCAGTTTCCCCCGACAGGGTGGTCAGCCCCAGCATTTT
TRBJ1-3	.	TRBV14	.	CASSQDGTWISGNTIYF	TGTGCCAGCAGCCAAGACGGGACATGGATCTCTGGAAACACCATATATTTT
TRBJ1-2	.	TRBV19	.	CAIPGKQGDGYTF	TGTGCCATCCCAGGAAAACAGGGTGATGGCTACACCTTC
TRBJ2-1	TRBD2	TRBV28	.	CASTGLAGDEQFF	TGTGCCAGCACGGGACTAGCGGGAGATGAGCAGTTCTTC
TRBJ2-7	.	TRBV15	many	CATSVQGARLAPHEQYF	TGTGCCACCAGCGTACAGGGGGCGAGACTAGCGCCACACGAGCAGTACTTC